This is a list of T cell receptor beta chains from one sample in a study of blood T cell repertoires in COVID-19. The table came from immunoSEQ multiplex PCR; TCRdb's copy has only in-frame clones and leaves some out. Of some 70,000 clones in the sample, approximately 80% are singletons; the top ten hold roughly 12%. Specimen: peripheral blood. All receptors come from a man between 50 and 59 years old with COVID-19, enrolled during active disease. CDR3s include the opening cysteine and the closing phenylalanine or tryptophan. A D gene is named only where the DNA matches it firmly. For some rows the clone size is stated as once, few or many, or as a class when expanded; others skip it.

TRBV6-2/TRBV6-3	-	-	TRBJ2-1	TGTGCCAGCAGTCTCTATACTAGCAACGTTGAGCAGTTCTTC	CASSLYTSNVEQFF
TRBV6-6	-	TRBD1	TRBJ2-7	TGTGCCAGCAGTTACTCTGCCAGGACAGGGGGATACGAGCAGTACTTC	CASSYSARTGGYEQYF
TRBV7-9	-	TRBD1	TRBJ1-5	TGTGCCAGCAGCCTCGAGACAGGGGGCGATCAGCCCCAGCATTTT	CASSLETGGDQPQHF
TRBV19	-	-	TRBJ2-3	TGTGCCAGCGGTTTGGGGGCGGCAGCCATTAGCACAGATACGCAGTATTTT	CASGLGAAAISTDTQYF
TRBV10-2	-	TRBD1	TRBJ2-7	TGCGCCAGCACGGGACAGAACTACGAGCAGTACTTC	CASTGQNYEQYF
TRBV4-3	-	-	TRBJ1-1	TGCGCCAGCAGCCAAGAATGGGACAACGGCGAGGAAATGAACACTGAAGCTTTCTTT	CASSQEWDNGEEMNTEAFF
TRBV19	-	TRBD1	TRBJ1-5	TGTGCCATACCGGGACAGGGTATAGGTCAGCCCCAGCATTTT	CAIPGQGIGQPQHF
TRBV14	few	-	TRBJ1-1	TGTGCCAGCAGCCCCGGGTGGGTCACTGAAGCTTTCTTT	CASSPGWVTEAFF
TRBV30	-	TRBD1	TRBJ2-7	TGTGCCTGGACCCCTACGGGACAGGGAGCGCGGTGGTCACCCTCGCCGTACTTC	CAWTPTGQGARWSPSPYF
TRBV30	-	-	TRBJ1-3	TGTGCCTGGATTGGAGGGGCAAGAGTTGGAAACACCATATATTTT	CAWIGGARVGNTIYF
TRBV9	-	TRBD1	TRBJ1-4	TGTGCCAGCAGCTTCTCGACAGGGATGTCGGGCGAAAAACTGTTTTTT	CASSFSTGMSGEKLFF
TRBV7-2	-	TRBD2	TRBJ2-7	TGTGCCAGCAGCTTAGGCCCTCTAGCGGGGGGTGAGCAGTACTTC	CASSLGPLAGGEQYF
TRBV2	few	TRBD1	TRBJ1-5	TGTGCCAGCACTATGACAGGGGCGGGTCAGCCCCAGCATTTT	CASTMTGAGQPQHF
TRBV21-1	-	-	TRBJ2-7	TGTGCCAGCAGCCCGGCCTTGACTAGCGGGAGTATCGAGCAGTACTTC	CASSPALTSGSIEQYF
TRBV24-1	-	-	TRBJ2-5	TGTGCCACCAGCAGGGAAGAGACCCAGTACTTC	CATSREETQYF
TRBV5-1	-	TRBD2	TRBJ2-5	TGCGCCAGCAGCGGACTAGCGGGGGAGACCCAGTACTTC	CASSGLAGETQYF
TRBV12-3/TRBV12-4	few	-	TRBJ2-1	TGTGCCAGCAGTTTTGGAGCGTACAATGAGCAGTTCTTC	CASSFGAYNEQFF
TRBV5-1	-	TRBD1	TRBJ1-1	TGCGCCAGCAGCTTATCACAGGGGGCGCGAACTGAAGCTTTCTTT	CASSLSQGARTEAFF
TRBV7-8	-	-	TRBJ1-2	TGTGCCAGCAGCTTAGTTGGCAGGGGCAAAGCTAACTATGGCTACACCTTC	CASSLVGRGKANYGYTF
TRBV29-1	-	-	TRBJ1-1	TGCAGCGGGACAGTTAACACTGAAGCTTTCTTT	CSGTVNTEAFF
TRBV15	-	-	TRBJ2-3	TGTGCCACCAGCAGAGAAGGCCGGAGAACAGATACGCAGTATTTT	CATSREGRRTDTQYF
TRBV10-3	-	-	TRBJ1-6	TGTGCCATCAGTGTTCAGGGCGGCTCACCCCTCCACTTT	CAISVQGGSPLHF
TRBV28	-	TRBD2	TRBJ2-1	TGTGCCACCAAGGGACTAGCGGGAGGCCAGAGCTCCTACAATGAGCAGTTCTTC	CATKGLAGGQSSYNEQFF
TRBV11-2	-	-	TRBJ2-6	TGTGCCAGCAGCTGGAGCTCTGGGGCCAACGTCCTGACTTTC	CASSWSSGANVLTF
TRBV27	-	TRBD2	TRBJ2-7	TGTGCCAGCAGTTTAACGGGACTAGCGGGAGTACATGAGCAGTACTTC	CASSLTGLAGVHEQYF
TRBV5-1	-	-	TRBJ2-3	TGCGCCAGCAGCGCACAAAGTGCTAGCACAGATACGCAGTATTTT	CASSAQSASTDTQYF
TRBV4-3	-	-	TRBJ1-5	TGCGCCAGCAGCCAAGAACGGTACAGCAATCAGCCCCAGCATTTT	CASSQERYSNQPQHF
TRBV27	-	TRBD1	TRBJ2-1	TGTGCCAGCAGGAGTCCGGGACAGGGGACCTACAATGAGCAGTTCTTC	CASRSPGQGTYNEQFF
TRBV2	-	TRBD1	TRBJ2-4	TGTGCCAGCAGTTTCGGACAGGTCATTCAGTACTTC	CASSFGQVIQYF
TRBV5-1	-	TRBD1	TRBJ1-1	TGCGCCAGCAGCTGGTCAGGGGGGAACACTGAAGCTTTCTTT	CASSWSGGNTEAFF
TRBV30	few	-	TRBJ1-5	TGTGCCTGGAGTGTTGGCAGGTACAATCAGCCCCAGCATTTT	CAWSVGRYNQPQHF
TRBV11-2	few	TRBD2	TRBJ2-5	TGTGCCAGCATCGCTAGCGGGAGGGCCGGTGAGACCCAGTACTTC	CASIASGRAGETQYF
TRBV9	-	TRBD1	TRBJ1-2	TGTGCCAGCAGCGTAGCGGGACAGGGCCGAGATGGCTACACCTTC	CASSVAGQGRDGYTF
TRBV9	-	TRBD2	TRBJ2-1	TGTGCCAGCAGCGTTTCAGCGGGAGGGAGGGATGAGCAGTTCTTC	CASSVSAGGRDEQFF
TRBV30	-	-	TRBJ1-5	TGTGCCTGGAGAGCACGGGGAGAGGGCAATCAGCCCCAGCATTTT	CAWRARGEGNQPQHF
TRBV19	-	TRBD2	TRBJ2-3	TGTGCCAGTAGAACCCGGGGAGGGACAGATACGCAGTATTTT	CASRTRGGTDTQYF
TRBV4-2	-	-	TRBJ2-3	TGTGCCAGCAGCCAAGACCTAGCCGTCGGCACAGATACGCAGTATTTT	CASSQDLAVGTDTQYF
TRBV28	-	-	TRBJ2-3	TGTGCCACGCAGAAGCCTTCGGGAAAACGAGGTAACCCAAACCAGTATTTT	CATQKPSGKRGNPNQYF
TRBV12-3/TRBV12-4	-	-	TRBJ2-1	TGTGCCAGCAGTTCAGGGACTGTTGCCGAGCAGTTCTTC	CASSSGTVAEQFF
TRBV29-1	-	-	TRBJ2-2	TGCAGCGGGGCGGTAGGGGGTAACACCGGGGAGCTGTTTTTT	CSGAVGGNTGELFF
TRBV6-4	-	-	TRBJ2-3	TGTGCCAGCAGTGAAGTAGGGGCCGACACGCAGTATTTT	CASSEVGADTQYF
TRBV25-1	-	-	TRBJ1-2	TGTGCCAGCAGTGATAGGGGCAGGGGCTATGGCTACACCTTC	CASSDRGRGYGYTF
TRBV18	-	-	TRBJ2-7	TGTGCCAGCTCACCACCCGAGCGGGACGAGCAGTACTTC	CASSPPERDEQYF
TRBV23-1	-	-	TRBJ2-1	TGCGCCAGCAGTCCTAAACAGCGGATCACCTACAATGAGCAGTTCTTC	CASSPKQRITYNEQFF
TRBV9	many	-	TRBJ2-7	TGTGCCAGCAGCGTAGCAGACTCCTACGAGCAGTACTTC	CASSVADSYEQYF
TRBV19	-	TRBD1	TRBJ1-1	TGTGCCAGTAGTATGACAGGGGCGCGAACTGAAGCTTTCTTT	CASSMTGARTEAFF
TRBV19	-	TRBD1	TRBJ1-5	TGTGCCAGTATGACGGGACAGGGGGCCGGTCAGCCCCAGCATTTT	CASMTGQGAGQPQHF
TRBV6-1	-	TRBD1	TRBJ2-1	TGTGCCAGCAGTGAAGGACAGGGGGCACTTGAGGAGCAGTTCTTC	CASSEGQGALEEQFF
TRBV28	-	TRBD2	TRBJ2-7	TGTGCCAGCCACCGCCCTAGCGGGAGATCCTACGAGCAGTACTTC	CASHRPSGRSYEQYF
TRBV5-1	-	-	TRBJ2-1	TGCGCCAGCAGCTTGGCCGGTAGCAAGAGCTCCTACAATGAGCAGTTCTTC	CASSLAGSKSSYNEQFF
TRBV30	-	TRBD1	TRBJ2-7	TGTGCCTGGAGTATTACAGGGGTCGAGCAGTACTTC	CAWSITGVEQYF
TRBV5-4	-	TRBD2	TRBJ2-4	TGTGCCAGCAGCTCGAGACTAGCGGGAGGGCCTCGAGCCAAAAACATTCAGTACTTC	CASSSRLAGGPRAKNIQYF
TRBV18	-	-	TRBJ2-1	TGTGCCAGCTCCCTTACACTAGCCAGCACCTACAATGAGCAGTTCTTC	CASSLTLASTYNEQFF
TRBV19	few	-	TRBJ2-1	TGTGCCAGTAGTATAACTGCGGATCCTCGAAATGAGCAGTTCTTC	CASSITADPRNEQFF
TRBV7-6	once	TRBD1	TRBJ2-7	TGTGCCAGCAGCCCCCTCCCGGACAGGGCCTACGAGCAGTACTTC	CASSPLPDRAYEQYF
TRBV7-8	-	TRBD2	TRBJ2-7	TGTGCCAGCAGCTCGCCCACTAGCGGGGTGGGGGGCGAGCAGTACTTC	CASSSPTSGVGGEQYF
TRBV4-1	-	-	TRBJ2-1	TGCGCCAGCAGACACCTAACTACGGCCTCCTACAATGAGCAGTTCTTC	CASRHLTTASYNEQFF
TRBV15	-	TRBD2	TRBJ2-3	TGTGCCACCAGCAGGTTAAACGGACTAGCGGGGACAGATACGCAGTATTTT	CATSRLNGLAGTDTQYF
TRBV6-1	large	-	TRBJ1-5	TGTGCCAGCAGTGAAGGGCAGGAGGGACAGCCCCAGCATTTT	CASSEGQEGQPQHF
TRBV30	-	TRBD1	TRBJ2-4	TGTGCCTGGAACCAGCTGGGGACAGGGAAAAACATTCAGTACTTC	CAWNQLGTGKNIQYF